This T cell receptor (beta chain) originates from a study of cytomegalovirus exposure and HLA in healthy donors. Study-level results: TCR beta chains numbering more than 150 were designated cytomegalovirus-associated. Presence/absence analyses assumed roughly uniform sequencing depth across donors, which may not hold. It was in a later analysis that TCR association rates were seen to vary by HLA locus, highest for DRB1 and lowest for HLA-C. In a later analysis, specific HLA alleles were associated with approximately 17,000 TCR beta sequences at a 0.05 false discovery rate.

As concerns this clone: The target antigen is unknown.

Vbeta (60) and Jbeta (13) primers were used in the PCR. Only in-frame clones appear in the TCRdb table, and some are missing; sequencing was by immunoSEQ multiplex PCR. The sample records 150,000 or so clones, roughly 80% being singletons. Germline values: CDR1 MNHEY, CDR2 SMNVEV (reference sequence). The CDR3 covers 18 residues. Trimming took 1 base from V and 2 from J; bases not matched to a gene: 9. The receptor was isolated from a man aged 45-65 years in good health and CMV-seropositive. Sequencing was done on a sample of PBMCs. The V gene is TRBV27, the J gene TRBJ2-1; TRBD2 matches 9 bases. CDR3 loop: CASSLYPPGTSTYNEQFF. The CDR3 DNA reads TGTGCCAGCAGTTTATACCCACCCGGGACTAGCACCTACAATGAGCAGTTCTTC.